The 8 T cell receptor beta chains below were found in one sample sequenced in a study of shared clonotypes between healthy human individuals. Assay used: immunoSEQ multiplex PCR; TCRdb lists only in-frame clones, some missing. The sample contains approximately 500,000 clones, about four fifths of which appear only once. The sequenced sample consisted of PBMCs. These receptors all come from a woman between 40 and 55 years old in good health. Some clones in this sample may be carry-over from other donors' samples.

V usage is TRBV5-1 and J usage is TRBJ2-5; perhaps D is TRBD1 or TRBD2 (5 bases each). Trimming shortened V by 1 base and J by 5 bases, and 9 bases separated the two germline ends. The CDR3 covers 13 residues. The V gene's germline CDR1 is SGHRS and CDR2 YFSETQ. Here the CDR3 DNA reads TGCGCCAGCAGCTTGCCCAGGGACGAGACCCAGTACTTC. It translates to CASSLPRDETQYF.

The rearrangement joins TRBV6-1 to TRBJ2-7; D might be TRBD1 or TRBD2, each matching 5 bases. The CDR3 length is 16 residues. V was pared by 3 bases and J by 4 bases, with 19 bases between. CDR1 is MNHNS and CDR2 is SASEGT in the germline V gene. CDR3 nucleotides: TGTGCCAGCAGTGAGCCGGGACGGGCCCGGCCGTACGAGCAGTACTTC. The encoded protein is CASSEPGRARPYEQYF.

The chain employs TRBV7-9 and TRBJ2-7; 7 bases line up with TRBD1. V dropped 1 base and J dropped 12; count of bases not matched to a gene: 6. The germline V gene encodes CDR1 SEHNR and CDR2 FQNEAQ (reference sequence). This CDR3 region has 12 residues. The CDR3 DNA is TGTGCCAGCAGCTTAGAGCAGGGGGAAAGGTACTTC. As protein: CASSLEQGERYF.

The J gene is TRBJ2-1, the V gene TRBV7-8; D possibly corresponds to TRBD1 (5 bases). V lost 5 bases, J lost 8 bases, and 19 bases lay in between. Germline V gives CDR1 SGHVS, CDR2 FQNEAQ. The CDR3 sequence is 15 residues long. In DNA, the CDR3 is TGTGCCAGCAGCGACAGATTAGGTTCTGGGGATGAGCAGTTCTTC. Protein product: CASSDRLGSGDEQFF.

This clone appeared a single time. V gene TRBV19 combines with J gene TRBJ2-1; D uncertain. Looked up from germline, CDR1 is LNHDA and CDR2 is SQIVND (reference sequence). The length of the CDR3 is 15 residues. The V end was cut by 7 bases, the J end by 4 bases, with 17 bases between. The CDR3 sequence is CASTRTSAFYNEQFF. The CDR3 nucleotides are TGTGCCAGTACCCGCACTTCGGCCTTTTACAATGAGCAGTTCTTC.

This chain joins TRBV7-9 and TRBJ2-2; 7 bases are shared with TRBD2. The germline CDR1 and CDR2 sequences are SEHNR and FQNEAQ (reference sequence). There are 14 residues in the CDR3. J was trimmed by 4 bases and V by 8 bases; bases with no gene match: 7. The CDR3, as DNA: TGTGCCAGCGAGGCGGGAGTCGCCACCGGGGAGCTGTTTTTT. As protein: CASEAGVATGELFF. Looking up the rest from reference TRBV7-9 and TRBJ2-2 gives the full variable domain: DTGVSQNPRHKITKRGQNVTFRCDPISEHNRLYWYRQTLGQGPEFLTYFQNEAQLEKSRLLSDRFSAERPKGSFSTLEIQRTEQGDSAMYLCASEAGVATGELFFGEGSRLTVL.

As DNA, the CDR3 is TGTGCCAGCTCCCGGGCTAGCGCCGACGAGCAGTACTTC. Residues: CASSRASADEQYF. This chain links TRBV18 with TRBJ2-7; weak D call: TRBD2 (6 bases). Germline CDR1 reads KGHSH; CDR2 reads LQKENI. The CDR3 covers 13 residues. V was cut by 6 bases and J by 5 bases, with 14 bases left in between.

The table lists this clone with a count of one. The chain recombines TRBV5-1 with TRBJ2-2, with TRBD2 matching over 10 bases. J lost 5 bases, V lost 1 base, and 5 bases had no gene match. The CDR3 covers 16 residues. Looked up from germline, CDR1 is SGHRS and CDR2 is YFSETQ. The CDR3 reads CASSLMGLATTGELFF. CDR3 sequence (DNA): TGCGCCAGCAGCTTGATGGGACTAGCGACGACCGGGGAGCTGTTTTTT.